This T cell receptor beta chain was sequenced during a study of blood T cells in healthy people across ages. Study observations and caveats: A roughly linear age-dependent decrease characterized TCR beta diversity per million T cells.

The germline gives CDR1 SGDLS, CDR2 YYNGEE. The CDR3 length is 15 residues. V lost 0 bases to trimming and J lost 4 bases; unmatched junction nucleotides: 5. Details on this clonotype: Its antigen is undetermined.

Using a J-beta primer mix together with a sample-barcoded 5' primer, a second PCR was run for roughly 7 to 12 cycles. TCRdb fed the 5' RACE reads into MiXCR, producing one record per CDR3 protein. The sample carries around 1,900,000 distinct CDR3 sequences, 30% to 40% recorded once. The sample taken for sequencing was blood. The chain has TRBV9 and TRBJ2-3; 7 bases agree with TRBD2. The sequence was obtained from a human donor in good health. The CDR3 nucleotides are TGTGCCAGCAGCGTAGGCGGGGGTACGGCAGATACGCAGTATTTT. This sequence encodes CASSVGGGTADTQYF.